In this sample, the clone carrying this TCR beta chain turned up many times. Documented time point: newly diagnosed GD, antithyroid drugs for less than 3 months. Extracted PBMC RNA gave rise to the TCR library. This entry comes from a study of regulatory T cells in long-lasting Graves disease. HTBI primers from iRepertoire and Arm-PCR of CDR3 regions yielded the TCR beta libraries. TCRdb re-called the multiplex PCR reads with MiXCR, one entry per CDR3 protein. This sample has about 520,000 distinct CDR3 sequences, with about 11% found just once. Germline V lookup: CDR1 SNHLY, CDR2 FYNNEI. Trimming removed 6 bases at V and 7 bases at J, with 10 bases between. CDR3 length equals 11 residues. A further study also used this sample, focusing on T cells in Graves' hyperthyroidism and ophthalmopathy.

The specimen comprised peripheral blood mononuclear cells (PBMCs), sampled at new diagnosis, from a patient treated with antithyroid drugs. The gene calls are TRBV2 and TRBJ2-7; D remains ambiguous. The TCR originated in a woman in her twenties or thirties with Graves disease. The CDR3 DNA is TGTGCCAGCAGGAAGGGTGGGGAGCAGTACTTC. It yields the protein CASRKGGEQYF.